The 28 T cell receptor beta chains listed next were all sequenced from one sample in a study of blood T cell repertoires in COVID-19. TCRdb's copy holds only in-frame clones and misses some; the assay was immunoSEQ multiplex PCR. This sample has about 51,000 clones; about nine tenths occur once, and the top ten carry roughly 7.1%. The specimen was peripheral blood. The origin of the receptors is a man aged 50 to 59 with active COVID-19.

The chain employs TRBV2 and TRBJ1-2; D gene unclear. The CDR3 extends over 14 amino acids. Germline V gene data show CDR1 as SNHLY and CDR2 as FYNNEI. V gave up 4 bases and J gave up 0 bases, with 9 bases separating them. The CDR3 protein is CASSGLYSNYGYTF. The CDR3 DNA reads TGTGCCAGCAGTGGGCTGTATTCTAACTATGGCTACACCTTC.

The chain recombines TRBV2 with TRBJ2-5; 8 nucleotides agree with TRBD2. Germline loops: CDR1 SNHLY, CDR2 FYNNEI. The ends lost 8 bases at V and 4 bases at J; junction bases unmatched: 0. The CDR3 is 11 residues long. CDR3 protein: CASLAGETQYF. Written as DNA, the CDR3 is TGTGCCAGCCTAGCGGGAGAGACCCAGTACTTC.

The chain is built from TRBV19 and TRBJ2-7, with 7 positions matching TRBD1. Trimming at V came to 5 bases and at J to 2 bases, leaving 9 bases not matched to a gene. Germline values: CDR1 LNHDA, CDR2 SQIVND (reference sequence). This CDR3 spans 15 amino acids. CDR3 bases: TGTGCCAGTAGTCCAACGGGGCAGGGGGCCTACGAGCAGTACTTC. Translation gives CASSPTGQGAYEQYF.

The CDR3 DNA sequence: TGTGCCAGCAGTCAGACAGGGGGCTGGAATGAGCAGTTCTTC. This encodes CASSQTGGWNEQFF. This rearrangement joins TRBV2 to TRBJ2-1, with 10 nucleotides matching TRBD1. The CDR3 sequence is 14 residues long. The V segment lost 5 bases and the J segment 7 bases; nucleotides outside the gene matches: 5. Germline-derived CDR1 and CDR2 are SNHLY and FYNNEI.

V gene TRBV30 combines with J gene TRBJ2-1; no definite D call. This CDR3 is built from 13 residues. The V end lost 3 bases, the J end lost 4 bases, and 10 bases lay between the germline ends. The germline CDR1 and CDR2 sequences are GTSNPN and SVGIG (reference sequence). CDR3 sequence: CAWRSAHYNEQFF. The CDR3 nucleotides are TGTGCCTGGAGGAGCGCCCATTACAATGAGCAGTTCTTC.

The rearrangement joins TRBV4-2 to TRBJ1-5; TRBD1 matches 9 bases. The J segment lost 3 bases and the V segment lost 5 bases, leaving 11 bases of the junction unmatched. The CDR3 consists of 17 residues. The germline CDR1 and CDR2 sequences are LGHNA and YNFKEQ. The CDR3 nucleotides are TGTGCCAGCAGCATAAGGGCGGGACAGGGTCCCAATCAGCCCCAGCATTTT. Its protein is CASSIRAGQGPNQPQHF.

CDR3 nucleotides: TGTGCCAGCAGCTTAAGGGCAGGGGGCTGGAATGAGCAGTTCTTC. The encoded protein is CASSLRAGGWNEQFF. This sequence joins TRBV11-2 and TRBJ2-1; 8 bases are a match to TRBD1. Germline trimming cut 2 bases from V and 7 bases from J; bases unmatched to any gene: 7. CDR1 and CDR2 (germline): SGHAT, FQNNGV. This CDR3 is built from 15 residues.

The chain joins TRBV2 to TRBJ2-7; no clear D gene. Germline values: CDR1 SNHLY, CDR2 FYNNEI. Trimming removed 6 bases from V and 6 bases from J, with 6 bases in between. There are 10 residues in the CDR3. Here the CDR3 reads CASRSCEQYF. The CDR3 bases are TGTGCCAGCAGGAGCTGCGAGCAGTACTTC.

This rearrangement joins TRBV4-2 to TRBJ2-7; tentatively, D is TRBD2 (6 bases). This CDR3 comprises 16 residues. From germline, CDR1 is LGHNA and CDR2 YNFKEQ. Between the trimmed V and J ends, which lost 5 bases and 2 bases, there was a span of 19 bases. CDR3 nucleotide sequence: TGTGCCAGCAGCGGGGGTGGAGGGCTTAGGACCTACGAGCAGTACTTC. Its translation is CASSGGGGLRTYEQYF.

The chain has TRBV7-9 and TRBJ1-1; unclear D gene. The V gene lost 3 bases and the J gene lost 10 bases, with 12 bases spanning the gap. CDR1 and CDR2 from the germline V gene are SEHNR and FQNEAQ (reference sequence). The CDR3 length is 12 residues. CDR3 sequence: CASSLEERLAFF. In nucleotides, the CDR3 is TGTGCCAGCAGCTTGGAGGAGCGATTAGCTTTCTTT.

J is TRBJ2-3 and V is TRBV28; TRBD2 agrees at 7 bases. Germline loops: CDR1 MDHEN, CDR2 SYDVKM. V lost 7 bases, J lost 6 bases, and 13 bases stayed unmatched. The CDR3 sequence is 15 residues long. CDR3 in DNA: TGTGCCAGCAATCGGGAGCGGGACCTCCGGGATACGCAGTATTTT. Residues: CASNRERDLRDTQYF.

V gene TRBV9 combines with J gene TRBJ1-3; D is uncertain. Germline CDR1 reads SGDLS; CDR2 reads YYNGEE. Trimming left V 4 bases short and J 0 bases short, with 5 bases between. This CDR3 has 13 amino acids. The CDR3 loop reads CASSPYSGNTIYF. CDR3 coding DNA: TGTGCCAGCAGCCCTTACTCTGGAAACACCATATATTTT.

This rearrangement joins TRBV27 to TRBJ1-1; D possibly corresponds to TRBD1 (5 bases). The V gene lost 2 bases and the J gene lost 1 base, with 14 bases spanning the gap. This CDR3 comprises 16 residues. Germline CDR1 MNHEY, CDR2 SMNVEV (reference sequence). CDR3 amino acids: CASSLIGARTNTEAFF. The CDR3 nucleotides are TGTGCCAGCAGTTTAATTGGGGCCAGAACGAACACTGAAGCTTTCTTT.

The rearrangement joins TRBV6-2 or TRBV6-3 to TRBJ2-7, with D tentatively TRBD1 (7 bases). V gave up 2 bases and J gave up 4 bases, with 12 bases separating them. The germline V gene has CDR1 MNHEY and CDR2 SVGEGT. This CDR3 spans 14 amino acids. In DNA, the CDR3 is TGTGCCAGCAGTTACGGAGGGGGCGCGTACGAGCAGTACTTC. It is translated as CASSYGGGAYEQYF.

The rearrangement joins TRBV6-1 to TRBJ1-3, with 9 bases identical to TRBD1. Trimming at V came to 3 bases and at J to 11 bases, leaving 11 bases not matched to a gene. This CDR3 spans 15 amino acids. Germline CDR1 and CDR2: MNHNS and SASEGT. The CDR3 protein is CASSDPGTGPGAIYF. In nucleotides, the CDR3 is TGTGCCAGCAGTGACCCCGGGACAGGGCCCGGAGCCATATATTTT.

The genes are TRBV19 and TRBJ1-5; 9 bases map to TRBD1. Trimming cost V 8 bases and J 5 bases; bases outside gene matches: 7. This CDR3 has 14 residues. Per the germline V gene, CDR1 is LNHDA and CDR2 is SQIVND (reference sequence). For the CDR3, the DNA is TGTGCCAGTCGCCTGGACAGGGGACATCAGCCCCAGCATTTT. Translation: CASRLDRGHQPQHF. Drawing the rest from reference TRBV19 and TRBJ1-5, the complete variable domain is DGGITQSPKYLFRKEGQNVTLSCEQNLNHDAMYWYRQDPGQGLRLIYYSQIVNDFQKGDIAEGYSVSREKKESFPLTVTSAQKNPTAFYLCASRLDRGHQPQHFGDGTRLSIL.

This clone has a single count. The chain carries TRBV6-5 and TRBJ1-1, with 9 bases fitting TRBD1. After removal of 2 bases from V and 11 bases from J, the junction contained 3 bases not matched to a gene. Germline CDR1 and CDR2: MNHEY and SVGAGI. There are 12 residues in the CDR3. CDR3 region: CASSYGQGKAFF. The CDR3 region has the DNA TGTGCCAGCAGTTACGGACAGGGGAAGGCTTTCTTT.

V and J are TRBV5-1 and TRBJ1-5; D perhaps matches TRBD1 (6 bases). Germline values: CDR1 SGHRS, CDR2 YFSETQ. The length of the CDR3 is 15 residues. The V end lost 0 bases, the J end lost 0 bases, and 7 bases lay between the germline ends. The CDR3 protein is CASSLGQASNQPQHF. The CDR3 region has the DNA TGCGCCAGCAGCTTGGGACAGGCTAGCAATCAGCCCCAGCATTTT.

CDR3 amino acids: CASSAFSNYGYTF. For the CDR3, the DNA is TGTGCCAGCAGTGCCTTCAGTAACTATGGCTACACCTTC. The chain carries TRBV25-1 and TRBJ1-2; D is undetermined. CDR3 length: 13 residues. Between the trimmed V and J ends, which lost 4 bases and 1 base, there was a span of 7 bases. Germline values: CDR1 MGHDK, CDR2 SYGVNS.

This chain uses TRBV3-1 (or the pseudogene TRBV3-2) with TRBJ1-3; no reliable D call. The V gene's germline CDR1 is LGHDT and CDR2 YNNKEL (reference sequence). The ends were cut back, 0 bases at V and 3 bases at J, with 9 bases in the middle. This CDR3 spans 15 amino acids. As DNA, the CDR3 is TGTGCCAGCAGCCAAGACAGCGGATATGGAAACACCATATATTTT. Translated: CASSQDSGYGNTIYF.

This chain connects TRBV27 to TRBJ1-2, with 9 bases identical to TRBD1. The CDR3 contains 14 residues. The ends lost 4 bases at V and 4 bases at J; junction bases unmatched: 4. Germline CDR1 is MNHEY and CDR2 is SMNVEV (reference sequence). The CDR3 DNA is TGTGCCAGCAGTTACAGGGGGCCTGGCTATGGCTACACCTTC. Its protein is CASSYRGPGYGYTF.

The chain uses TRBV3-1 (or the pseudogene TRBV3-2) and TRBJ1-6, with 8 bases fitting TRBD1. The CDR3 sequence is 15 residues long. V gave up 2 bases and J gave up 11 bases; unmatched junction bases: 8. Germline V CDR1 and CDR2: LGHDT, YNNKEL (reference sequence). The CDR3 bases are TGTGCCAGCAGCCAAAACCGACAGGGGTGGGCACCCCTCCACTTT. This codes for CASSQNRQGWAPLHF.

The CDR3 region has the DNA TGTGCCAGCAGTTATTCCGGACGGCGGGGGGTTTACAATGAGCAGTTCTTC. Protein product: CASSYSGRRGVYNEQFF. The chain has TRBV2 and TRBJ2-1; TRBD2 matches 8 bases. Germline V gives CDR1 SNHLY, CDR2 FYNNEI. Unmatched junction bases numbered 13, after V lost 5 bases and J lost 4 bases. This CDR3 comprises 17 residues.

Points on this clone: One end of the junction is discordant with germline, which a read error may explain. CDR3 region: CASTSGQGNPPLHF. In nucleotides, the CDR3 is TGTGCCAGCACCTCGGGACAGGGTAATCCACCCCTCCACTTT. The gene calls are TRBV6-5 and TRBJ1-6, with 9 bases aligning to TRBD1. This CDR3 spans 14 amino acids. The germline gives CDR1 MNHEY, CDR2 SVGAGI.

In its sample, this clone was seen a few times. V is TRBV7-9 and J is TRBJ1-5, with no clear D. Germline V gives CDR1 SEHNR, CDR2 FQNEAQ (reference sequence). V lost 1 base and J 0 bases, leaving 7 bases between the germline ends. The CDR3 extends over 15 amino acids. For the CDR3, the DNA is TGTGCCAGCAGCTTAGGCAGGAATAGCAATCAGCCCCAGCATTTT. Translated: CASSLGRNSNQPQHF.

V gene TRBV6-6 combines with J gene TRBJ2-1; 14 bases align to TRBD2. V gave up 6 bases and J gave up 1 base; unmatched junction bases: 23. This CDR3 spans 23 amino acids. CDR1 and CDR2 from the germline V gene are MNHNY and SVGAGI (reference sequence). The CDR3 DNA follows: TGTGCCAGCAGCTCTATACTCCGGTTCGGGACTAGCGGGAGAACGGCGTCCTACAATGAGCAGTTCTTC. This translates into CASSSILRFGTSGRTASYNEQFF.

The chain is built from TRBV12-3 or TRBV12-4 and TRBJ2-5, with D maybe TRBD1 (5 bases). This CDR3 contains 13 residues. V dropped 1 base and J dropped 4 bases, with 7 bases sitting between them. The CDR3 loop is CASSLGQGETQYF. For the CDR3, the DNA is TGTGCCAGCAGTTTAGGGCAGGGAGAGACCCAGTACTTC.

V and J are TRBV7-9 and TRBJ2-1; TRBD1 matches at 7 bases. This CDR3 region has 15 residues. Germline CDR1 SEHNR, CDR2 FQNEAQ (reference sequence). Unmatched junction bases numbered 10, after V lost 4 bases and J lost 7 bases. The CDR3 coding sequence is TGTGCCAGCAGCTCACACCGGGACAGTTCGAATGAGCAGTTCTTC. Residues: CASSSHRDSSNEQFF.